This is a list of T cell receptor beta chains from one sample in a study of CD8+CD57+ T cells in acquired aplastic anemia. TCRdb passed the reads through MiXCR, listing each CDR3 protein once. The repertoire holds 150,000 to 200,000 distinct CDR3 sequences, around 40% seen once, with 0.85% to 1.3% in the top ten. Sequencing was carried out using sorted CD4+, CD8+, or CD8+CD57+ T cells (not recorded which) from PBMCs. The receptors shown here come from a human donor in good health. Each CDR3 is given with its conserved first and last residue. D genes are given only for firm matches. The size field is filled for only some rows; it gives once, few, many or a size class.

v_call	clone_size	cdr3_length	d_call	j_call	cdr3_nt	cdr3_aa
TRBV11-1	-	16	TRBD1	TRBJ2-7	TGTGCCAGCAGCTTAGCTGGGACAGGGAGGACCTACGAGCAGTACTTC	CASSLAGTGRTYEQYF
TRBV27	many	12	-	TRBJ2-7	TGTGCCAGCAGCCACATGGGGGGCGAGCAGTACTTC	CASSHMGGEQYF
TRBV27	-	13	-	TRBJ1-1	TGTGCCAGCAGTTCGTGGGGTACCACTGAAGCTTCCTTT	CASSSWGTTEASF
TRBV19	-	14	-	TRBJ1-6	TGTGCCAGTAGTATCCCCGGACTCTTTTCACCCCTCCACTTT	CASSIPGLFSPLHF
TRBV24-1	few	15	-	TRBJ2-5	TGTGCCACCAGCTGGTCGGGAGCGGTACCAGAGACCCAGTACTTC	CATSWSGAVPETQYF
TRBV4-3	-	14	-	TRBJ1-2	TGCGCCAGCAGCCAAGATAGGAAGGCTGCTGGCTACACCTTC	CASSQDRKAAGYTF
TRBV7-8	-	16	-	TRBJ1-3	TGTGCCAGCAGCTTGAGTAGGAGGGGGTCAGGAAACACCATATATTTT	CASSLSRRGSGNTIYF
TRBV29-1	-	15	-	TRBJ1-2	TGCAGCGTTGAAGATCTTCAGGTCAGAGGGGATGGCTACACCTTC	CSVEDLQVRGDGYTF
TRBV5-5	many	15	TRBD2	TRBJ2-3	TGTGCCAGCAGCTCAGCGGGAGGAGACACAGATACGCAGTATTTT	CASSSAGGDTDTQYF
TRBV4-1	-	12	-	TRBJ1-1	TGCGCCAGCAGCCAAGATCTCAGGGTAGCTTTCTTT	CASSQDLRVAFF
TRBV7-9	few	12	-	TRBJ2-7	TGTGCCAGCAACAAGGGGGGCAACGAGCAGTACTTC	CASNKGGNEQYF
TRBV2	many	14	TRBD1	TRBJ1-2	TGTGCCAGCAGTAACTCCGGACAGGGGATGAGCTACACCTTC	CASSNSGQGMSYTF
TRBV12-3/TRBV12-4	many	13	TRBD1	TRBJ2-7	TGTGCCAGCAGTCACACAGGGGCCTACGAGCAGTACTTC	CASSHTGAYEQYF
TRBV19	-	13	-	TRBJ2-7	TGTGCCAGTAGTTTAAACAGGCTGTCCGACCAGTACTTC	CASSLNRLSDQYF
TRBV2	-	14	-	TRBJ2-7	TGTGCCAGCAGTTATCGGAGCCGCGAGTACGAGCAGTACTTC	CASSYRSREYEQYF
TRBV12-3/TRBV12-4	many	14	-	TRBJ2-7	TGTGCCAGCAGTTTAGCGCAGGGGAACTACGAGCAGTACTTC	CASSLAQGNYEQYF
TRBV20-1	-	13	-	TRBJ2-7	TGCAGTGCTAGTAAAGGACTTGCGGACGAGCAGTACTTC	CSASKGLADEQYF